Below, one TCR beta chain is given with its context. This entry is derived from a study of blood T cell repertoires in COVID-19. Study-level background: Nucleic acid was either cDNA or gDNA, and it came from T cells, B-cell-depleted T cells, or PBMCs.

Germline assignment: CDR1 LGHNA and CDR2 YSLEER. The CDR3 extends over 15 amino acids. Losses at the gene ends were 4 bases for V and 4 bases for J; bases not matched to a gene: 7. Profiling relied on immunoSEQ multiplex PCR, and the TCRdb table lists in-frame clones only, not all of them. The repertoire includes some 120,000 clones, 80% to 90% of them detected once, and 9.5% to 13% sits in the top ten. This TCR came from a human donor in a cohort sampled during active COVID-19. V is TRBV4-3 and J is TRBJ2-3, with 8 positions matching TRBD1. Sequencing used peripheral blood. CDR3 protein: CASSPDRDGADTQYF. Here the CDR3 DNA reads TGCGCCAGCAGCCCGGACAGGGACGGCGCAGATACGCAGTATTTT.